Each of the 7 T cell receptor beta chains below was sequenced from the same sample in a study of T cell changes during pregnancy in multiple sclerosis. Profiled with immunoSEQ multiplex PCR; TCRdb holds only in-frame clones, not every one. The sample lists 73,000 or so clones, 75% to 90% occurring once. This sample comprised peripheral blood, obtained after pregnancy. The receptors were gathered from a female donor in good health, enrolled as a control in a pregnancy study.

The chain joins TRBV30 to TRBJ1-1; no clear D gene. Germline V gene data show CDR1 as GTSNPN and CDR2 as SVGIG (reference sequence). The CDR3 runs 10 residues. V was shortened by 5 bases and J by 6 bases, with 7 bases between the two germline ends. CDR3 sequence: CAWGSAEAFF. CDR3 sequence (DNA): TGTGCCTGGGGGAGCGCTGAAGCTTTCTTT.

The chain carries TRBV5-1 and TRBJ1-1; 8 positions agree with TRBD1. This CDR3 region has 13 residues. The V gene's germline CDR1 is SGHRS and CDR2 YFSETQ. V trimming: 5 bases; J trimming: 3 bases; junction bases outside the gene matches: 3. CDR3: CASRTQGDTEAFF. In DNA, the CDR3 is TGCGCCAGCAGGACACAGGGGGACACTGAAGCTTTCTTT. Looking up the rest from reference TRBV5-1 and TRBJ1-1 gives the full variable domain: KAGVTQTPRYLIKTRGQQVTLSCSPISGHRSVSWYQQTPGQGLQFLFEYFSETQRNKGNFPGRFSGRQFSNSRSEMNVSTLELGDSALYLCASRTQGDTEAFFGQGTRLTVV.

In this sample, this clone turned up once. The CDR3 sequence: CASSSLRGSNTEAFF. The CDR3 region has the DNA TGTGCCAGCAGCTCCCTCAGGGGGTCGAACACTGAAGCTTTCTTT. This chain connects TRBV9 to TRBJ1-1; 7 positions agree with TRBD1. Trimming removed 4 bases from V and 1 base from J; junction bases left unmatched: 7. Germline CDR1 reads SGDLS; CDR2 reads YYNGEE. The CDR3 length is 15 residues.

The rearrangement links TRBV6-1 to TRBJ2-7; 7 bases are shared with TRBD2. J gave up 3 bases and V 6 bases, and 11 bases lay outside the gene matches. The CDR3 covers 15 residues. CDR1 and CDR2 from the germline V gene are MNHNS and SASEGT. For the CDR3, the DNA is TGTGCCAGCAGGTCTAAGCGGGACTATCTCTACGAGCAGTACTTC. Protein product: CASRSKRDYLYEQYF.

The V and J genes are TRBV6-5 and TRBJ2-3; TRBD1 aligns across 9 bases. The ends lost 4 bases at V and 3 bases at J; junction bases unmatched: 2. The CDR3 covers 14 residues. Germline values: CDR1 MNHEY, CDR2 SVGAGI. The CDR3 bases are TGTGCCAGCAGTTCGGGACAGGGAACAGATACGCAGTATTTT. Translation gives CASSSGQGTDTQYF.

The gene calls are TRBV11-2 and TRBJ2-1; D unclear. The CDR3 runs to 12 residues. V lost 3 bases and J lost 5, with 5 bases in between. Germline CDR1 is SGHAT and CDR2 is FQNNGV. Here the CDR3 DNA reads TGTGCCAGCAGCTTTTCCGACAATGAGCAGTTCTTC. This gives the protein CASSFSDNEQFF.

The gene calls are TRBV4-1 and TRBJ1-6; 9 nucleotides agree with TRBD1. CDR3 length: 16 residues. Germline CDR1 MGHRA, CDR2 YSYEKL. V gave up 0 bases and J gave up 8 bases; unmatched junction bases: 5. CDR3 sequence (DNA): TGCGCCAGCAGCCAAGATTCGGGACAGGGCTATTCACCCCTCCACTTT. This encodes CASSQDSGQGYSPLHF.